These 31 T cell receptor beta chains originate from one sample sequenced in a study of blood T cells in healthy people across ages. Primers used in a second PCR of roughly 7 to 11 cycles were a sample-barcoded 5' primer and a J-beta primer mix. TCRdb itself ran the 5' RACE reads through MiXCR, one entry per CDR3 protein. The sample includes 1.5 million or so distinct CDR3 sequences, 40% to 50% of them seen just once. Sample: blood. Every receptor here comes from a woman aged 18-30 years in good health.

The chain has TRBV6-5 and TRBJ1-2; the D gene is possibly TRBD1 (5 bases). The CDR3 is 12 amino acids. Deletions cut 0 bases from V and 13 bases from J, with 12 bases between. Germline lookup yields CDR1 MNHEY and CDR2 SVGAGI. The CDR3 region is CASSYSRGGVTF. The CDR3 coding sequence is TGTGCCAGCAGTTACTCGAGGGGAGGAGTCACCTTC.

This chain joins TRBV6-5 and TRBJ2-7; 8 bases line up with TRBD2. J lost 3 bases, V lost 5 bases, and 12 bases had no gene match. The CDR3 consists of 16 residues. Germline CDR1 is MNHEY and CDR2 is SVGAGI. CDR3 sequence reads: CASSRTRSGTSYEQYF. CDR3 sequence (DNA): TGTGCCAGCAGTCGCACCCGTAGCGGGACCAGCTACGAGCAGTACTTC.

In its sample, this clonotype was seen a few times. This chain links TRBV5-1 with TRBJ1-4; D remains unclear. Per the germline V gene, CDR1 is SGHRS and CDR2 is YFSETQ. V was pared by 1 base and J by 6 bases, with 10 bases between. The CDR3 spans 14 residues. CDR3 in amino acids: CASSLPGGDEKLFF. The CDR3 nucleotides read TGCGCCAGCAGCTTGCCGGGCGGGGATGAAAAACTGTTTTTT.

This clonotype has a handful of counts. CDR3 sequence reads: CAIPPGGVSTDTQYF. CDR3 DNA sequence: TGTGCCATCCCACCGGGGGGTGTAAGCACAGATACGCAGTATTTT. V is TRBV2 and J is TRBJ2-3, with TRBD2 identical over 7 bases. Germline CDR1 is SNHLY and CDR2 is FYNNEI. The CDR3 length is 15 residues. Trimming took 10 bases from V and 0 from J; bases not matched to a gene: 10.

This clonotype was seen a handful of times. The rearrangement links TRBV9 to TRBJ2-7, with D tentatively TRBD1 (6 bases). Looked up from germline, CDR1 is SGDLS and CDR2 is YYNGEE. Trimming stripped 0 bases from V and 5 bases from J, with 9 bases between. The CDR3 loop spans 13 amino acids. CDR3 DNA: TGTGCCAGCAGCGTAGCCAGGGGCCACGAGCAGTACTTC. Residues: CASSVARGHEQYF.

This rearrangement joins TRBV29-1 to TRBJ1-2; weak D call: TRBD1 (6 bases). Looked up from germline, CDR1 is SQVTM and CDR2 is ANQGSEA. The CDR3 extends over 8 amino acids. CDR3: CTGDGYTF. The CDR3 DNA is TGCACAGGGGATGGCTACACCTTC.

V gene TRBV2 combines with J gene TRBJ2-3; D is perhaps TRBD1 (6 bases). This CDR3 is 15 amino acids long. CDR1 SNHLY and CDR2 FYNNEI come from the germline V gene. The germline V and J ends were trimmed by 7 bases and 2 bases, with 16 bases remaining between them. The CDR3 sequence: CASNPHRALTDTQYF. In nucleotides, the CDR3 is TGTGCCAGCAACCCCCACAGGGCCCTCACAGATACGCAGTATTTT.

This clonotype was recorded a few times. The chain uses TRBV6-6 and TRBJ2-1; no firm D call. The germline V gene encodes CDR1 MNHNY and CDR2 SVGAGI (reference sequence). The CDR3 runs to 13 residues. V lost 9 bases, J lost 8 bases, and 17 bases lay in between. In DNA form, the CDR3 reads TGTGCCAGAAGTGGTGGGCCGGGCGATGAGCAGTTCTTC. The encoded protein is CARSGGPGDEQFF.

The chain's CDR3 is CASSRGGDEYF. The CDR3 DNA sequence: TGTGCCAGCAGCCGGGGCGGCGATGAGTACTTC. The chain has TRBV7-2 and TRBJ2-5; TRBD1 or TRBD2 may be the D gene (5 bases each). V was cut by 5 bases and J by 12 bases, with 13 bases left in between. The germline CDR1 and CDR2 sequences are SGHTA and FQGNSA. The CDR3 length is 11 residues.

As for this clonotype: An end of the junction differs from the germline gene, which may be a read error. The chain has TRBV10-3 and TRBJ1-1; D unresolved. CDR3 length: 13 amino acids. CDR1 and CDR2 (germline): ENHRY, SYGVKD. DNA for the CDR3: TGTGCCATCAATCCGAACGGAAACACTGCAGCTTTCTTT. Translating gives CAINPNGNTAAFF.

This chain connects TRBV7-9 to TRBJ2-4; 8 nucleotides align to TRBD2. The J call may be in error: the DNA end matches TRBJ2-5 better. Germline lookup yields CDR1 SEHNR and CDR2 FQNEAQ (reference sequence). There are 16 residues in the CDR3. CDR3: CASSPGGGRFQETQYF. The CDR3 DNA follows: TGTGCCAGCAGCCCCGGGGGGGGCCGGTTTCAAGAGACCCAGTACTTC.

This clonotype was counted a single time. A junction end diverges from the germline sequence, so it may reflect a read error. The chain employs TRBV6-6 and TRBJ1-1; 9 nucleotides align to TRBD1. CDR1 is MNHNY, CDR2 SVGAGI, per germline (reference sequence). The CDR3 has 14 amino acids. The CDR3: CASNYGTGWSEAFF. CDR3 sequence (DNA): TGTGCCAGCAATTACGGGACAGGGTGGAGTGAAGCTTTCTTT.

The gene calls are TRBV6-1 and TRBJ1-2; D unclear. In germline, CDR1 is MNHNS, CDR2 SASEGT. V lost 1 base, J lost 3 bases, and 9 bases lay in between. The CDR3 has 14 amino acids. The CDR3 protein is CASSEDRVHYGYTF. DNA of the CDR3: TGTGCCAGCAGTGAAGATAGGGTTCACTATGGCTACACCTTC.

This clonotype was found a few times. This chain connects TRBV7-2 to TRBJ2-4; 9 bases fit TRBD2. The ends lost 2 bases at V and 0 bases at J; junction bases unmatched: 8. This CDR3 is built from 18 residues. Germline V CDR1 and CDR2: SGHTA, FQGNSA. For the CDR3, the DNA is TGTGCCAGCAGCTTACTTCCTAGCGGGGCGCTAGCCAAAAACATTCAGTACTTC. Translation gives CASSLLPSGALAKNIQYF.

This clonotype was seen at least ten times. The rearrangement links TRBV3-1 to TRBJ2-1; 9 bases match TRBD1. The length of the CDR3 is 15 residues. Unmatched junction bases numbered 4, after V lost 1 base and J lost 6 bases. CDR1 and CDR2 from the germline V gene are LGHDT and YNNKEL (reference sequence). The CDR3 region is CASSQGDRASNEQFF. In DNA, the CDR3 is TGTGCCAGCAGCCAAGGGGACAGGGCGTCCAATGAGCAGTTCTTC.

V and J are TRBV7-9 and TRBJ1-2; a possible D gene is TRBD1 (5 bases). This CDR3 has 17 residues. Between the trimmed V and J ends, which lost 1 base and 2 bases, there was a span of 17 bases. Germline CDR1 is SEHNR and CDR2 is FQNEAQ (reference sequence). This CDR3 reads CASSLEGPSRRNYGYTF. The CDR3, as DNA: TGTGCCAGCAGCTTAGAGGGGCCGAGCCGGAGGAACTATGGCTACACCTTC.

This rearrangement joins TRBV10-3 to TRBJ2-7, with 12 bases lining up with TRBD2. The germline gives CDR1 ENHRY, CDR2 SYGVKD. The CDR3 runs 15 residues. The J segment lost 7 bases and the V segment lost 6 bases, leaving 10 bases of the junction unmatched. The CDR3 coding sequence is TGTGCCATCAGACAGGGACTAGCGGGTGACGGTGAGCAGTACTTC. Protein sequence: CAIRQGLAGDGEQYF.

This clonotype was counted many times. The chain has TRBV20-1 and TRBJ2-3, with 7 bases identical to TRBD1. After removal of 5 bases from V and 1 base from J, the junction contained 6 bases not matched to a gene. CDR1 DFQATT and CDR2 SNEGSKA come from the germline V gene (reference sequence). The CDR3 consists of 14 residues. In DNA form, the CDR3 reads TGCAGTGCTTCGAACAGGGGAGGCACAGATACGCAGTATTTT. Translating it yields CSASNRGGTDTQYF.

This clonotype was observed many times. The chain combines TRBV20-1 with TRBJ2-3; 7 bases are shared with TRBD2. Per the germline V gene, CDR1 is DFQATT and CDR2 is SNEGSKA (reference sequence). V lost 1 base, J lost 4 bases, and 2 bases stayed unmatched. This CDR3 is built from 13 residues. CDR3 loop: CSARVAGADTQYF. In DNA, the CDR3 is TGCAGTGCTAGAGTGGCGGGAGCAGATACGCAGTATTTT.

This clonotype was seen repeatedly, ten times or more. This chain links TRBV10-3 with TRBJ1-2; perhaps TRBD1 as D (6 bases). Trimming took off 2 bases at V and 8 bases at J, with 9 bases between the two ends. CDR3 length: 12 residues. CDR1 and CDR2 from the germline V gene are ENHRY and SYGVKD. The CDR3 region is CAISENRAGYTF. CDR3 DNA: TGTGCCATCAGTGAGAACAGGGCGGGCTACACCTTC.

The CDR3 DNA reads as TGTGCCAGCAGTTACTCTGGTCAGCAGCAGTACTTC. It specifies CASSYSGQQQYF. This chain uses TRBV6-5 with TRBJ2-7; D is unclear. Trimming shortened V by 0 bases and J by 8 bases, and 8 bases separated the two germline ends. This CDR3 has 12 residues. Germline values: CDR1 MNHEY, CDR2 SVGAGI.

The V call is TRBV20-1, the J call TRBJ1-1; D not resolved. The CDR3 is 11 amino acids. Trimming took 7 bases from V and 2 from J, leaving 8 bases between them. Germline V gives CDR1 DFQATT, CDR2 SNEGSKA (reference sequence). The chain's CDR3 is CSGSDNTEAFF. In DNA, the CDR3 is TGCAGTGGGTCGGACAACACTGAAGCTTTCTTT.

This clonotype has just a few counts. The gene calls are TRBV7-9 and TRBJ2-1; D remains unclear. This CDR3 has 13 residues. Per the germline V gene, CDR1 is SEHNR and CDR2 is FQNEAQ (reference sequence). The germline V and J ends were trimmed by 8 bases and 4 bases, with 12 bases remaining between them. CDR3 residues: CASGDGFYNEQFF. CDR3 nucleotides: TGTGCCAGCGGCGACGGGTTTTACAATGAGCAGTTCTTC.

V usage is TRBV5-1 and J usage is TRBJ1-2, with D unclear. From germline, CDR1 is SGHRS and CDR2 YFSETQ. The V end was cut by 0 bases, the J end by 0 bases, with 9 bases between. This CDR3 contains 15 residues. CDR3: CASSLDSVANYGYTF. The CDR3 DNA reads as TGCGCCAGCAGCTTGGACAGTGTAGCTAACTATGGCTACACCTTC.

V gene TRBV7-2 combines with J gene TRBJ1-5, with D possibly TRBD1 on 6 matching bases. V was pared by 0 bases and J by 6 bases, with 12 bases between. There are 15 residues in the CDR3. From germline, CDR1 is SGHTA and CDR2 FQGNSA. CDR3 region: CASSLAGLGAQPQHF. The CDR3 nucleotides read TGTGCCAGCAGCTTAGCCGGCCTGGGGGCTCAGCCCCAGCATTTT.

To note about this clonotype: An end of the junction differs from the germline gene, which may be a read error. This chain links TRBV28 with TRBJ2-5; tentatively, D is TRBD2 (5 bases). The CDR3 consists of 14 residues. The germline V gene encodes CDR1 MDHEN and CDR2 SYDVKM. The CDR3 region is CARRGLSYQETQYF. The CDR3 nucleotides read TGTGCCAGAAGAGGACTCTCGTACCAAGAGACCCAGTACTTT.

There are a few counts of this clonotype. J is TRBJ2-1 and V is TRBV11-2, with TRBD1 matching over 9 bases. CDR1 SGHAT and CDR2 FQNNGV come from the germline V gene. The trim removed 5 bases at V and 7 bases at J, leaving 12 bases unmatched. There are 16 residues in the CDR3. Here the CDR3 reads CASSLTPGTGWNEQFF. In DNA, the CDR3 is TGTGCCAGCAGCCTCACCCCCGGGACAGGGTGGAATGAGCAGTTCTTC.

V gene TRBV18 combines with J gene TRBJ2-7, with 7 bases fitting TRBD1. Germline V CDR1 and CDR2: KGHSH, LQKENI. With 5 bases clipped from V and 7 bases from J, the junction kept 11 bases outside the gene matches. The CDR3 is 14 amino acids. DNA of the CDR3: TGTGCCAGCTCATCCTTGGACAGGTTCGGGGAGCAGTACTTC. Protein sequence: CASSSLDRFGEQYF.

This clonotype has more than one count but fewer than ten. The chain has TRBV20-1 and TRBJ2-3; TRBD1 or TRBD2 may be the D gene (5 bases each). The CDR3 has 14 amino acids. Trimming stripped 7 bases from V and 0 bases from J, with 14 bases between. From germline, CDR1 is DFQATT and CDR2 SNEGSKA (reference sequence). This chain's CDR3 is CSGMAWDSTDTQYF. The CDR3 DNA follows: TGCAGTGGCATGGCCTGGGACAGCACAGATACGCAGTATTTT.

This clonotype was picked up a small number of times. The rearrangement links TRBV6-2 or TRBV6-3 to TRBJ2-7, with 9 nucleotides matching TRBD1. The CDR3 extends over 14 amino acids. V gave up 4 bases and J gave up 4 bases; unmatched junction bases: 5. Germline lookup yields CDR1 MNHEY and CDR2 SVGEGT. CDR3 bases: TGTGCCAGCAGTTCCACAGGGGGCAAGTACGAGCAGTACTTC. It specifies CASSSTGGKYEQYF.

The rearrangement links TRBV29-1 to TRBJ1-1; D not certain. Trimming cost V 6 bases and J 3 bases, with 5 bases left between them. This CDR3 has 10 amino acids. CDR1 is SQVTM, CDR2 ANQGSEA, per germline. The CDR3 nucleotides read TGCAGCGTCACGGACACTGAAGCTTTCTTT. Its protein is CSVTDTEAFF.